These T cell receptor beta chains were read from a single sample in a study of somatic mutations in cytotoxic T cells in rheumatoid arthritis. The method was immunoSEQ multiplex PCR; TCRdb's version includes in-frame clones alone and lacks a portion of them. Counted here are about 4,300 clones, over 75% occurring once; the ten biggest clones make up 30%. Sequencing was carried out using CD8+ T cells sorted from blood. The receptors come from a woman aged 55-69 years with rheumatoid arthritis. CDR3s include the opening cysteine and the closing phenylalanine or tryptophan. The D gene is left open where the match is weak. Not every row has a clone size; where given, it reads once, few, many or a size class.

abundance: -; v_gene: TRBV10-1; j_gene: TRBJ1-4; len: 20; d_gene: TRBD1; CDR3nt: TGCGCCAGCGGGGGACAGGGAGGGTCTCTTCTCTATGCAACTAATGAAAAACTGTTTTTT; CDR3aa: CASGGQGGSLLYATNEKLFF
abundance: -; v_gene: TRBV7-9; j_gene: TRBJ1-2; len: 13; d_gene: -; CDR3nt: TGTGCCAGCAGACGGACACTGAACTATGGCTACACCTTC; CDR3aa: CASRRTLNYGYTF
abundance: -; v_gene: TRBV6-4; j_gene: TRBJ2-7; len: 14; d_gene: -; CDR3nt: TGTGCCAGCAGTGAATCGGCTGAGCGCTACGAGCAGTACTTC; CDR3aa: CASSESAERYEQYF
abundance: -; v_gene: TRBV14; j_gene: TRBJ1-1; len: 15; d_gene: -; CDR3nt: TGTGCCAGCAGCCAAGTCGGACTCATGAACACTGAAGCTTTCTTT; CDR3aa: CASSQVGLMNTEAFF
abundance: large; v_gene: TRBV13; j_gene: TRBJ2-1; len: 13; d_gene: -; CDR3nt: TGTGCCAGCACTCCTGCGATGAGCCATGAGCAGTTCTTC; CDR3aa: CASTPAMSHEQFF
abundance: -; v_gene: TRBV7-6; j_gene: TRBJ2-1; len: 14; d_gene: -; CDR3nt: TGTGCCAGCTCGGCCGGGGGATTATACAATGAGCAGTTCTTC; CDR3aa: CASSAGGLYNEQFF
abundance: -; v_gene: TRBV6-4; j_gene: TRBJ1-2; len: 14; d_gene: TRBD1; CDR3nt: TGTGCCAGCAGCCCCGGGACAGAATCCTATGGCTACACCTTC; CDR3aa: CASSPGTESYGYTF
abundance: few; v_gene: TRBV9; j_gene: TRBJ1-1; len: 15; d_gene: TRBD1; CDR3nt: TGTGCCAGCAGCAACAGGGGAGGCGAGAGGACTGAAGCTTTCTTT; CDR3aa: CASSNRGGERTEAFF
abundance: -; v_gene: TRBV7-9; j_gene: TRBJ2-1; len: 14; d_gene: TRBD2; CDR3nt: TGTGCCAGCAGCTGGACTAGCGGGGAGAATGAGCAGTTCTTC; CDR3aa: CASSWTSGENEQFF
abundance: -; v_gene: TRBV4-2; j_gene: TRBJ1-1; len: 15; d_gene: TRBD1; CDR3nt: TGTGCCAGCAGCCAGGAGATACAGGGGGCTACTGAAGCTTTCTTT; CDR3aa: CASSQEIQGATEAFF
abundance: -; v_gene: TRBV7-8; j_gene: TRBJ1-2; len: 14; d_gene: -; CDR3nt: TGTGCCAGCAGCCTACAGTTACAGGACTATGGCTACACCTTC; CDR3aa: CASSLQLQDYGYTF
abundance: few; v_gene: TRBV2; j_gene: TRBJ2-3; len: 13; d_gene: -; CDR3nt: TGTGCCAGCGCGTATCAGGGGTCAGATACGCAGTATTTT; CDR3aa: CASAYQGSDTQYF
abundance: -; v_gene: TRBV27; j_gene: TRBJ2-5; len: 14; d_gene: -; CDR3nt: TGTGCCAGCAGTTTGTGGCCAGGGGCTGAGACCCAGTACTTC; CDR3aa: CASSLWPGAETQYF
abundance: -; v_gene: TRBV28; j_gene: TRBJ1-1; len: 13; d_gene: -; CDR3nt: TGTGCCAGCAGCCCCGGGGGGAACACTGAAGCTTTCTTT; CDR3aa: CASSPGGNTEAFF
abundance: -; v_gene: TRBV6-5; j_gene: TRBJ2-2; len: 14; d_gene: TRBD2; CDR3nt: TGTGCCAGCAATCTAGCGGGGGGGACCGGGGAGCTGTTTTTT; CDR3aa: CASNLAGGTGELFF
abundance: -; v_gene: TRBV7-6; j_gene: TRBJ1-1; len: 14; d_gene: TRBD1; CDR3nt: TGTGCCAGCAGCTTAGCGGACAGGGACACTGAAGCTTTCTTT; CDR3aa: CASSLADRDTEAFF
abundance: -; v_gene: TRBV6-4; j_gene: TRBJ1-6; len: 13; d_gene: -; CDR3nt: TGTGCCAGCAGACTAGAGTTAAATTCACCCCTCCACTTT; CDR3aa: CASRLELNSPLHF
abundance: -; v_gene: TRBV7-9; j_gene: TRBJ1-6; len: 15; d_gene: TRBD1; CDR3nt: TGTGCCAGCAGCTCCCGACAGGGTCGAAATTCACCCCTCCACTTT; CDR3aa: CASSSRQGRNSPLHF
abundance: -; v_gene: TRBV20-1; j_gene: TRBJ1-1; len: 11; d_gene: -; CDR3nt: TGCAGTGCAAGAGGGGGGCGTGAAGCTTTCTTT; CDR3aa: CSARGGREAFF
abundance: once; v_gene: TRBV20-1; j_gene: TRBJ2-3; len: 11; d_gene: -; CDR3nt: TGCAGTGTGGGAGTCACAGATACGCAGTATTTT; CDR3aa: CSVGVTDTQYF
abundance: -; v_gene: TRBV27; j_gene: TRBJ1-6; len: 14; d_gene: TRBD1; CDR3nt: TGTGCCAGCAGAGGGGGCGCCTATAATTCACCCCTCCACTTT; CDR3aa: CASRGGAYNSPLHF
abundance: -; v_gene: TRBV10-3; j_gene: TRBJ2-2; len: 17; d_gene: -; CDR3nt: TGTGCCATCAGTGAGTTAGTAAGGGACACCGACACCGGGGAGCTGTTTTTT; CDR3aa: CAISELVRDTDTGELFF
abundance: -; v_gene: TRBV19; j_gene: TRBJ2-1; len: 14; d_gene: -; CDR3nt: TGTGCCAGAGACTCCAGGGGGGCGAAGAATGAGCAGTTCTTC; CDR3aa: CARDSRGAKNEQFF
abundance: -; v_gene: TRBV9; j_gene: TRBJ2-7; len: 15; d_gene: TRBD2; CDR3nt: TGTGCCAGCAGCGTAGTAGCGGGGGGCCCCTACGAGCAGTACTTC; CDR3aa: CASSVVAGGPYEQYF
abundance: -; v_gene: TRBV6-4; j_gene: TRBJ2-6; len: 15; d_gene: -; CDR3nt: TGTGCCAGCAGCGAGGCTAGCTCTGGGGCCAACGTCCTGACTTTC; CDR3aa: CASSEASSGANVLTF
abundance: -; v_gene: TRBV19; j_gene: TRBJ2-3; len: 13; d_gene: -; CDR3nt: TGTGCCAGTAGTATTCTAATCACAGATACGCAGTATTTT; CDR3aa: CASSILITDTQYF
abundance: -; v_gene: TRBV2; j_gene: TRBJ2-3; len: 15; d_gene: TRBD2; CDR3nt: TGTGCCAGCAGTGCTGAACGGGGGGGCACAGATACGCAGTATTTT; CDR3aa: CASSAERGGTDTQYF
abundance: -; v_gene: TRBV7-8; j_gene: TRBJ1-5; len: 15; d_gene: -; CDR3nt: TGTGCCAGCAGCTTAGAGCGCGGGGGCAATCAGCCCCAGCATTTT; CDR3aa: CASSLERGGNQPQHF
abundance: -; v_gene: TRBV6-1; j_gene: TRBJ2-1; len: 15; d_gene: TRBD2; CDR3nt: TGTGCCAGCAGTACAACTAGCGGGGGGGCCAATGAGCAGTTCTTC; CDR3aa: CASSTTSGGANEQFF
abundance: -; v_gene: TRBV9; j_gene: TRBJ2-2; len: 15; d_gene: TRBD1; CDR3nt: TGTGCCAGCAGCGTAGAGGGGGCGGGCACCGGGGAGCTGTTTTTT; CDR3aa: CASSVEGAGTGELFF
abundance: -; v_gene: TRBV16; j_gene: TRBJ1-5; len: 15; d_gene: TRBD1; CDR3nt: TGTGCCAGCAGCCAAGGGGACAGGGGAGATCAGCCCCAGCATTTT; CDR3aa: CASSQGDRGDQPQHF
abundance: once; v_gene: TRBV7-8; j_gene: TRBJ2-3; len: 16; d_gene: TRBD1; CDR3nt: TGTGCCAGCAGCTTGGGACCGGGACAGAGCACAGATACGCAGTATTTT; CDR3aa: CASSLGPGQSTDTQYF
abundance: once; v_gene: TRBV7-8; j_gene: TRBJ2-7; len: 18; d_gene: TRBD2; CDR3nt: TGTGCCAGCAGCGAAGCGTTGGCTAGCGGGGGCCTTACCTACGAGCAGTACTTC; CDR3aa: CASSEALASGGLTYEQYF
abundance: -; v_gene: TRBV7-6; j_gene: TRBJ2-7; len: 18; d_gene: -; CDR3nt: TGTGCCAGCAGCTTAGCGAAGGGGTGGACAGCCTCCCCCTACGAGCAGTACTTC; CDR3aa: CASSLAKGWTASPYEQYF
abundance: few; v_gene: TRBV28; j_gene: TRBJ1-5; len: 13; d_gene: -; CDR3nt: TGTGCCAGCAGTTCAGGGAGCAATCAGCCCCAGCATTTT; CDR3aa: CASSSGSNQPQHF
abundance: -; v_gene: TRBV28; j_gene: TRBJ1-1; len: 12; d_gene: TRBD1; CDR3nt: TGTGCCAGCAGTTTAGGGACAGGTGAAGCTTTCTTT; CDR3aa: CASSLGTGEAFF
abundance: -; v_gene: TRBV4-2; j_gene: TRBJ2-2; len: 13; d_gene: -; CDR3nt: TGTGCCAGCAGCCTGACTAGCACCGGGGAGCTGTTTTTT; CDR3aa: CASSLTSTGELFF